This T cell receptor beta chain derives from a study of human T cells and chemical hapten exposure. As to this clonotype: Its matching antigen is unknown.

MiXCR was run by TCRdb on the RACE reads, yielding one entry per CDR3 protein. The table includes tens of thousands of distinct CDR3 sequences, approximately 6.3% detected once. This CDR3 has 16 residues. The germline V and J ends were trimmed by 5 bases and 0 bases, with 14 bases remaining between them. CDR1 is LNHNV, CDR2 YYDKDF, per germline (reference sequence). Study outcomes and limitations: Counts of TCRs above 1 in 1000 frequency stayed unchanged with DPC sensitization.

The time point is: patch test 1, 2 weeks after DPC sensitization. As for treatment: therapeutic diphenylcyclopropenone sensitization with weekly scalp DPC. Whole blood that had not been fractionated was the source of extracted total RNA. V usage is TRBV15 and J usage is TRBJ2-4; D ambiguous. The sequencing here drew on whole blood, taken in connection with sensitization to the hapten diphenylcyclopropenone (DPC). This receptor was taken from a woman younger than 45 with alopecia areata. Some clones in this sample may be carry-over from other donors' samples. The CDR3 DNA sequence: TGTGCCACCAGCTTTGGGAAGGCACAAGCCAAAAACATTCAGTACTTC. Amino acid sequence: CATSFGKAQAKNIQYF.